This TCR beta chain was profiled in a study of identical twins. A remark on this clonotype: As yet, its antigen is unknown.

Study-wide results and caveats: The study found weaker excess twin sharing in beta out-of-frame sequences.

Germline CDR1 SEHNR, CDR2 FQNEAQ (reference sequence). This CDR3 comprises 15 residues. V was pared by 5 bases and J by 0 bases, with 13 bases between. MiXCR was run by TCRdb on the 5' RACE reads, yielding one entry per CDR3 protein. The sample has approximately 1.8 million distinct CDR3 sequences, around 33% seen once. The source material was cord blood. This clonotype was obtained from a newborn girl in good health. The V gene is TRBV7-9, the J gene TRBJ1-2; D unresolved. The CDR3 DNA reads as TGTGCCAGCAGCCACTCGGATGCAGCTAACTATGGCTACACCTTC. It specifies CASSHSDAANYGYTF.